This T cell receptor beta chain originates from a study of shared T cell receptors in the human thymus. Profiling relied on immunoSEQ multiplex PCR, and the TCRdb table lists in-frame clones only, not all of them. The sample lists hundreds of thousands of clones, approximately 87% occurring once. The trim removed 3 bases at V and 5 bases at J, leaving 4 bases unmatched. The CDR3 has 13 residues. Germline lookup yields CDR1 SGHRS and CDR2 YFSETQ. A further study also used this sample, focusing on human thymus T cells. This second report adds: In corrective heart surgery, resections were taken, and these provided the thymus tissue. Thymic as well as blood repertoires seemed to favor certain V and J genes unevenly. Among unrelated individuals, related research reported thymic repertoires that overlapped highly.

The sequencing input was thymocytes. The chain recombines TRBV5-1 with TRBJ1-2, with 7 bases lining up with TRBD1. The receptor was derived from a boy in the first two years of life with a congenital heart defect. CDR3: CASSSDRDYGYTF. In nucleotides, the CDR3 is TGCGCCAGCAGCTCTGACAGGGATTATGGCTACACCTTC.